Listed below are T cell receptor beta chains from one sample, sequenced in a study of STAT3 mutations in large granular lymphocyte leukemia. TCRdb keeps only in-frame clones here, not all; method: immunoSEQ multiplex PCR. In the table there are 12,000 or so clones, about 78% of which are singletons. The source material was peripheral blood mononuclear cells. These TCRs come from a man in his sixties with T-cell large granular lymphocyte leukemia. Some clones in this sample may be carry-over from other donors' samples. Each CDR3 is given with its conserved first and last residue. The D gene is left open where the match is weak. For some rows the clone size is stated as once, few or many, or as a class when expanded; others skip it.

. | TRBJ1-1 | TRBV5-5 | . | TGTGCCAGCGTCCGTCATGATCTCACTGAAGCTTTCTTT | CASVRHDLTEAFF
. | TRBJ2-7 | TRBV27 | . | TGTGCCAGCAGTTTATTCGCTCAGCGAGGGCTCTACGAGCAGTACTTC | CASSLFAQRGLYEQYF
. | TRBJ2-7 | TRBV27 | . | TGTGCCAGCAGTTTCACAGACTCCTACGAGCAGTACTTC | CASSFTDSYEQYF
. | TRBJ2-1 | TRBV15 | . | TGTGCCACCAGCAGAGATATGGCGGTCTCCTACAATGAGCAGTTCTTC | CATSRDMAVSYNEQFF
. | TRBJ1-1 | TRBV29-1 | . | TGCAGCGCCGGGAACACTGAAGCTTTCTTT | CSAGNTEAFF
. | TRBJ2-5 | TRBV10-3 | . | TGTGCCATCAGTGGTCAGGGGCAAGAGACCCAGTACTTC | CAISGQGQETQYF
. | TRBJ2-3 | TRBV18 | hyperexpanded | TGTGCCAGCTCAGGAGCGGATTCTTCCACAGATACGCAGTATTTT | CASSGADSSTDTQYF
. | TRBJ2-4 | TRBV5-4 | few | TGTGCCAGCAGCTTGGAGCGAGCCAAAAACATTCAGTACTTC | CASSLERAKNIQYF
. | TRBJ1-4 | TRBV5-1 | . | TGCGCCAGCAGCCCGTCCGGGACGGCTGTTTTGAGGGAGGAAAAACTGTTTTTT | CASSPSGTAVLREEKLFF
. | TRBJ1-4 | TRBV30 | . | TGTGCCTGGAGTGTACGTGGCGGAGGGCCGCGGAAACTGTTTTTT | CAWSVRGGGPRKLFF
. | TRBJ2-5 | TRBV7-9 | . | TGTGCCAGCAGCTTAGAACAGGGATACTTGGAGACCCAGTACTTC | CASSLEQGYLETQYF
TRBD2 | TRBJ2-1 | TRBV25-1 | . | TGTGCCAGCAGTCTAGCGGGAGTCTTCAATGAGCAGTTCTTC | CASSLAGVFNEQFF
. | TRBJ2-1 | TRBV30 | . | TGTGCCTGGAGTGTAGGTGGGAGCCGTGATAATGAGCAGTTCTTC | CAWSVGGSRDNEQFF
TRBD2 | TRBJ2-1 | TRBV25-1 | once | TGTGCCAGCAGTGCCCGAGCGGGGGGGTACAATGAGCAGTTCTTC | CASSARAGGYNEQFF
. | TRBJ2-3 | TRBV25-1 | . | TGTGCCAGTGATTTCGGGGGTGATACGCAGTATTTT | CASDFGGDTQYF
. | TRBJ2-7 | TRBV7-9 | large | TGTGCCAGCAGCTCCTCGACCGGACGCTACGAGCAGTACTTC | CASSSSTGRYEQYF
. | TRBJ1-5 | TRBV10-2 | . | TGCGCCAGCAGTGAGGGGCGCAGCAATCAGCCCCAGCATTTT | CASSEGRSNQPQHF
. | TRBJ2-5 | TRBV5-1 | once | TGCGCCAGCAGCGGGGTGTACGGGCACCAAGAGACCCAGTACTTC | CASSGVYGHQETQYF
. | TRBJ2-1 | TRBV9 | . | TGTGCCAGCAGCGTAGACTACAATGAGCAGTTCTTC | CASSVDYNEQFF
. | TRBJ2-7 | TRBV5-5 | . | TGTGCCAGCAGCTTGAGCCTCTACGAGCAGTACTTC | CASSLSLYEQYF
TRBD1 | TRBJ1-5 | TRBV28 | . | TGTGCCAGCAGTCCCAGGGGGATCAGCAATCAGCCCCAGCATTTT | CASSPRGISNQPQHF
TRBD2 | TRBJ2-7 | TRBV7-2 | . | TGTGCCAGCAGCACTAGCGGGGGTGGGTACGAGCAGTACTTC | CASSTSGGGYEQYF
TRBD1 | TRBJ1-5 | TRBV2 | . | TGTGCCAGCAGCATAGACAGGGGTAGCAATCAGCCCCAGCATTTT | CASSIDRGSNQPQHF
. | TRBJ2-5 | TRBV19 | . | TGTGCCAGTAGTATAGGAGGGGCCGAGACCCAGTACTTC | CASSIGGAETQYF
TRBD1 | TRBJ1-1 | TRBV6-6 | once | TGTGCCAGCAGTTATTTCGACAGGGGCGACCCTGAAGCTTTCTTT | CASSYFDRGDPEAFF
TRBD2 | TRBJ2-3 | TRBV27 | . | TGTGCCAGCAGTCGGGGACTAGCGGGAGGGCCCGGCACAGATACGCAGTATTTT | CASSRGLAGGPGTDTQYF
. | TRBJ2-5 | TRBV19 | . | TGTGCCAGTAGTCCCCTGGAGGGGGAACACCAAGAGACCCAGTACTTC | CASSPLEGEHQETQYF
. | TRBJ2-2 | TRBV5-1 | . | TGCGCCAGCAGCTTGATTGGAGCGAACACCGGGGAGCTGTTTTTT | CASSLIGANTGELFF
. | TRBJ2-3 | TRBV19 | few | TGTGCCAGTACAGAATACGATACGCAGTATTTT | CASTEYDTQYF
. | TRBJ1-1 | TRBV5-1 | . | TGCGCCAGCAGCCCCGGGGGGACGGAGACTGAAGCTTTCTTT | CASSPGGTETEAFF
TRBD2 | TRBJ2-5 | TRBV19 | . | TGTGCCAGTAGTATCCTAGCGGGAGAGACCCAGTACTTC | CASSILAGETQYF
. | TRBJ1-4 | TRBV7-8 | . | TGTGCCAGCAACCCCGGAGGGTCTAATGAAAAACTGTTTTTT | CASNPGGSNEKLFF
TRBD1 | TRBJ1-1 | TRBV5-1 | . | TGCGCCAGCAGCACAACAGGGGGCAACACTGAAGCTTTCTTT | CASSTTGGNTEAFF
TRBD2 | TRBJ2-3 | TRBV4-2 | . | TGTGCCAGCAGCCAAGCTGGGTCGGGGAGGGACACAGATACGCAGTATTTT | CASSQAGSGRDTDTQYF
. | TRBJ2-1 | TRBV7-6 | few | TGTGCCAGCAGCTTAACCCCCTCGGGTGGCGAGCAGTTCTTC | CASSLTPSGGEQFF
TRBD2 | TRBJ2-1 | TRBV5-1 | . | TGCGCCAGCAGCCTGGGACTAGACTACAATGAGCAGTTCTTC | CASSLGLDYNEQFF
. | TRBJ2-2 | TRBV20-1 | . | TGCAGTGCTAGAGATTCCGGGGAGCTGTTTTTT | CSARDSGELFF
TRBD1 | TRBJ2-7 | TRBV5-4 | once | TGTGCCAGCAGCTTGGATAACAGGGGGCGATACTACGAGCAGTACTTC | CASSLDNRGRYYEQYF
. | TRBJ2-1 | TRBV6-5 | . | TGTGCCAGCAGTTACGCGGCTAGTGATTACAATGAGCAGTTCTTC | CASSYAASDYNEQFF
. | TRBJ1-2 | TRBV6-5 | . | TGTGCCAGCAGTTACTACACAGACTATGGCTACACCTTC | CASSYYTDYGYTF
TRBD1 | TRBJ1-1 | TRBV5-1 | once | TGCGCCAGCAGCACCTGGACAGGGGGCACTGAAGCTTTCTTT | CASSTWTGGTEAFF
. | TRBJ2-2 | TRBV6-4 | . | TGTGCCAGCAGTGACCTGACCGGGGAGCTGTTTTTT | CASSDLTGELFF
. | TRBJ1-2 | TRBV5-1 | . | TGCGCCAGCAGCCCTCCGTTGGCTAACTATGGCTACACCTTC | CASSPPLANYGYTF
. | TRBJ1-2 | TRBV19 | few | TGTGCCAGTAGTATTGGGGTTGGGTTTCCTGGCTACACCTTC | CASSIGVGFPGYTF
TRBD2 | TRBJ2-1 | TRBV28 | few | TGTGCCAGCCAGCGGGAGATCAATGAGCAGTTCTTC | CASQREINEQFF
. | TRBJ2-7 | TRBV12-5 | few | TGTGCTAGTGCCCAGGGAAACTACGAGCAGTACTTC | CASAQGNYEQYF
TRBD2 | TRBJ2-7 | TRBV5-4 | . | TGTGCCAGCAGCTTTTCGGGAGGATACGAGCAGTACTTC | CASSFSGGYEQYF
TRBD2 | TRBJ2-1 | TRBV7-2 | . | TGTGCCAGCAGCTTAGCGGGAGGGCCAAACAATGAGCAGTTCTTC | CASSLAGGPNNEQFF